One and the same sample provided the 32 T cell receptor beta chains below, sequenced in a study of blood T cell repertoires in COVID-19. Measured with immunoSEQ multiplex PCR; TCRdb has only the in-frame clones, and not every one. The repertoire consists of under 300,000 clones, with about 88% occurring once and the leading ten covering about 3.5%. The sequenced material came from peripheral blood. The source is a man aged 18 to 30 with active or convalescent COVID-19.

The chain links TRBV6-4 to TRBJ1-6, with D perhaps matching TRBD1 (6 bases). The ends were cut back, 6 bases at V and 7 bases at J, with 10 bases in the middle. Germline V gene data show CDR1 as MRHNA and CDR2 as SNTAGT. The CDR3 runs 13 residues. Written as DNA, the CDR3 is TGTGCCAGCAGAGGGGGTTTAAATTCACCCCTCCACTTT. Translating gives CASRGGLNSPLHF.

This clone was seen a few times. The genes are TRBV5-6 and TRBJ2-7; D may be TRBD2 (6 bases). This CDR3 has 14 amino acids. V was shortened by 4 bases and J by 3 bases, with 14 bases between the two germline ends. CDR1 and CDR2 (germline): SGHDT, YYEEEE. The CDR3 spells CASSGGTGLYEQYF. DNA of the CDR3: TGTGCCAGCAGCGGCGGGACGGGTCTCTACGAGCAGTACTTC. Combining the CDR3 with reference TRBV5-6 and TRBJ2-7 gives the whole variable domain DAGVTQSPTHLIKTRGQQVTLRCSPKSGHDTVSWYQQALGQGPQFIFQYYEEEERQRGNFPDRFSGHQFPNYSSELNVNALLLGDSALYLCASSGGTGLYEQYFGPGTRLTVT.

Concerning this clone: Distinct nucleotide sequences in the sample also encode this CDR3. V usage is TRBV24-1 and J usage is TRBJ1-2; no clear D gene. Germline CDR1 is KGHDR and CDR2 is SFDVKD. The length of the CDR3 is 12 residues. Trimming took off 0 bases at V and 6 bases at J, with 4 bases between the two ends. CDR3 loop: CATSDLLDGYTF. CDR3 DNA sequence: TGTGCCACCAGTGATTTGCTCGATGGCTACACCTTC.

The rearrangement uses TRBV9 and TRBJ1-6; tentative D call: TRBD1 (6 bases). The CDR3 contains 17 residues. V was pared by 0 bases and J by 10 bases, with 20 bases between. Germline V lookup: CDR1 SGDLS, CDR2 YYNGEE. In DNA, the CDR3 is TGTGCCAGCAGCGTAGGAGGGAGGGGGACGGCATACTCACCCCTCCACTTT. This codes for CASSVGGRGTAYSPLHF.

This clone was detected a few times. The chain carries TRBV6-5 and TRBJ1-1; TRBD1 matches 7 bases. Germline CDR1 reads MNHEY; CDR2 reads SVGAGI. The CDR3 runs to 13 residues. J lost 7 bases, V lost 2 bases, and 4 bases had no gene match. The CDR3 region is CASSYQGQIEAFF. The CDR3 DNA reads TGTGCCAGCAGTTACCAGGGACAGATTGAAGCTTTCTTT.

The J gene is TRBJ1-3, the V gene TRBV6-5, with D uncertain. Trimming cost V 0 bases and J 2 bases, with 11 bases left between them. This CDR3 region has 16 residues. Germline values: CDR1 MNHEY, CDR2 SVGAGI. CDR3: CASSYSRQNPGNTIYF. Written as DNA, the CDR3 is TGTGCCAGCAGTTACTCGAGGCAGAACCCTGGAAACACCATATATTTT.

This clone was counted only a few times. This chain links TRBV2 with TRBJ1-2; no firm D call. CDR1 SNHLY and CDR2 FYNNEI come from the germline V gene. V lost 11 bases, J lost 4 bases, and 14 bases lay in between. The CDR3 has 12 amino acids. This CDR3 is CARRRSGYGYTF. CDR3 nucleotide sequence: TGTGCCCGCCGCCGATCCGGCTATGGCTACACCTTC.

The chain recombines TRBV9 with TRBJ2-1; 9 nucleotides align to TRBD2. Germline V lookup: CDR1 SGDLS, CDR2 YYNGEE. This CDR3 contains 16 residues. V lost 4 bases, J lost 8 bases, and 13 bases stayed unmatched. CDR3 sequence reads: CASSSRAGGSMYEQFF. CDR3 nucleotides: TGTGCCAGCAGCTCCCGAGCGGGGGGTAGTATGTATGAGCAGTTCTTC.

The rearrangement uses TRBV18 and TRBJ2-3, with TRBD2 matching 7 bases. The length of the CDR3 is 15 residues. From germline, CDR1 is KGHSH and CDR2 LQKENI. Trimming at V came to 5 bases and at J to 0 bases, leaving 5 bases not matched to a gene. The CDR3 DNA reads TGTGCCAGCTCATTGCGGGAGTTCAGCACAGATACGCAGTATTTT. Protein product: CASSLREFSTDTQYF.

A single count supports this clone. J is TRBJ1-1 and V is TRBV28; D uncertain. V lost 4 bases and J 1 base, leaving 7 bases between the germline ends. Germline V gene lookup returns CDR1 MDHEN and CDR2 SYDVKM. This CDR3 has 13 residues. The CDR3 DNA is TGTGCCAGCAGTTGGCTGTGGAACACTGAAGCTTTCTTT. This codes for CASSWLWNTEAFF.

This sequence joins TRBV6-6 and TRBJ2-3; TRBD1 matches at 9 bases. The CDR3 covers 15 residues. Losses at the gene ends were 1 base for V and 5 bases for J; bases not matched to a gene: 4. Germline-derived CDR1 and CDR2 are MNHNY and SVGAGI (reference sequence). DNA of the CDR3: TGTGCCAGCAGTTACTGGGGACAGGGCAGAGATACGCAGTATTTT. It yields the protein CASSYWGQGRDTQYF.

The chain links TRBV15 to TRBJ1-5; TRBD1 aligns across 11 bases. This CDR3 spans 14 amino acids. V gave up 3 bases and J gave up 5 bases; unmatched junction bases: 0. Germline CDR1 and CDR2: LNHNV and YYDKDF (reference sequence). The CDR3, as DNA: TGTGCCACCAGCAGGGACAGGGGGCATCAGCCCCAGCATTTT. It codes for CATSRDRGHQPQHF.

The DNA for the CDR3 is TGTGCCAGCAGCCCCCGGGAGGGAACCCACGAGCAGTACTTC. Translated, it gives CASSPREGTHEQYF. The chain has TRBV6-5 and TRBJ2-7; 8 bases agree with TRBD2. Per the germline V gene, CDR1 is MNHEY and CDR2 is SVGAGI. Trimming took 6 bases from V and 5 from J; bases not matched to a gene: 9. CDR3 length: 14 residues.

The chain recombines TRBV11-3 with TRBJ1-3; D possibly corresponds to TRBD1 (5 bases). Trimming left V 5 bases short and J 2 bases short, with 13 bases between. Per the germline V gene, CDR1 is SGHNT and CDR2 is YENEEA. The CDR3 runs 15 residues. The CDR3 loop is CASSPGNAAGNTIYF. The CDR3 DNA sequence: TGTGCCAGCAGCCCAGGGAACGCGGCTGGAAACACCATATATTTT.

This clone was detected only once. The chain employs TRBV9 and TRBJ2-3, with TRBD1 matching 9 bases. The CDR3 runs to 16 residues. Germline CDR1 reads SGDLS; CDR2 reads YYNGEE. V lost 0 bases and J lost 2; bases outside the gene matches: 4. CDR3 residues: CASSVAWDRDTDTQYF. The CDR3 bases are TGTGCCAGCAGCGTAGCTTGGGACAGGGACACAGATACGCAGTATTTT.

The chain recombines TRBV30 with TRBJ2-5; D gene unclear. The V gene lost 1 base and the J gene lost 3 bases, with 6 bases spanning the gap. The CDR3 is 12 residues long. In germline, CDR1 is GTSNPN, CDR2 SVGIG (reference sequence). This chain's CDR3 is CAWSGAEETQYF. The CDR3 coding sequence is TGTGCCTGGAGTGGGGCAGAAGAGACCCAGTACTTC. The whole variable domain, remainder taken from reference TRBV30 and TRBJ2-5, is SQTIHQWPATLVQPVGSPLSLECTVEGTSNPNLYWYRQAAGRGLQLLFYSVGIGQISSEVPQNLSASRPQDRQFILSSKKLLLSDSGFYLCAWSGAEETQYFGPGTRLLVL.

The gene calls are TRBV7-9 and TRBJ1-1; 9 bases map to TRBD1. In germline, CDR1 is SEHNR, CDR2 FQNEAQ (reference sequence). This CDR3 comprises 15 residues. Trimming took 2 bases from V and 8 from J; bases not matched to a gene: 9. CDR3 amino acids: CASSLSHRGPAEAFF. CDR3 sequence (DNA): TGTGCCAGCAGCTTATCGCACAGGGGGCCGGCGGAAGCTTTCTTT.

This clone has only a few counts. The chain joins TRBV2 to TRBJ1-2; 9 bases fit TRBD1. The CDR3 length is 15 residues. With V trimmed by 7 bases and J by 3 bases, 9 bases remained unmatched. Germline V gene data show CDR1 as SNHLY and CDR2 as FYNNEI. DNA of the CDR3: TGTGCCAGCATTCCCGGGACAGGGACGTACTATGGCTACACCTTC. As protein: CASIPGTGTYYGYTF.

The chain combines TRBV19 with TRBJ2-3; the match to TRBD2 covers 13 bases. The CDR3 length is 16 residues. V lost 5 bases and J lost 6; bases outside the gene matches: 8. Germline V gives CDR1 LNHDA, CDR2 SQIVND (reference sequence). Here the CDR3 reads CASSSPGLAGYDTQYF. The CDR3 DNA reads TGTGCCAGTAGTTCGCCGGGACTAGCGGGGTATGATACGCAGTATTTT.

The chain combines TRBV27 with TRBJ2-7; 7 nucleotides align to TRBD2. Germline V CDR1 and CDR2: MNHEY, SMNVEV (reference sequence). The CDR3 extends over 16 amino acids. Trimming cost V 4 bases and J 0 bases; bases outside gene matches: 9. DNA for the CDR3: TGTGCCAGCAGTTCCCTCGGCGAGCGGGACTCCTACGAGCAGTACTTC. It codes for CASSSLGERDSYEQYF.

The chain couples TRBV28 to TRBJ2-1; 7 nucleotides align to TRBD1. The germline V gene has CDR1 MDHEN and CDR2 SYDVKM. With 7 bases clipped from V and 5 bases from J, the junction kept 8 bases outside the gene matches. The CDR3 is 14 amino acids. DNA of the CDR3: TGTGCCAGCACGTCCGGGACAGTAAACAATGAGCAGTTCTTC. Protein: CASTSGTVNNEQFF.

The V and J genes are TRBV6-5 and TRBJ2-2; D call uncertain. CDR3 length: 14 residues. V lost 2 bases and J lost 1, with 5 bases in between. CDR1 is MNHEY, CDR2 SVGAGI, per germline. DNA of the CDR3: TGTGCCAGCAGTTACCGACAGAACACCGGGGAGCTGTTTTTT. It encodes CASSYRQNTGELFF.

The CDR3 is CASRLKPRSDSPLHF. CDR3 nucleotides: TGCGCCAGCCGTTTAAAGCCCCGCTCCGATTCACCCCTCCACTTT. The chain is built from TRBV5-1 and TRBJ1-6; D is undetermined. V was clipped by 7 bases and J by 8 bases, with 19 bases between them. The CDR3 runs 15 residues. Germline CDR1 SGHRS, CDR2 YFSETQ.

The rearrangement uses TRBV29-1 and TRBJ1-3; D is ambiguous. The germline V gene has CDR1 SQVTM and CDR2 ANQGSEA. The CDR3 length is 15 residues. With 3 bases removed from V and 0 bases from J, the gap between germline ends came to 12 bases. CDR3 nucleotide sequence: TGCAGCGTTGATGACTGGGAGCACTCTGGAAACACCATATATTTT. As protein: CSVDDWEHSGNTIYF. The full variable domain, its missing parts supplied by reference TRBV29-1 and TRBJ1-3, is SAVISQKPSRDICQRGTSLTIQCQVDSQVTMMFWYRQQPGQSLTLIATANQGSEATYESGFVIDKFPISRPNLTFSTLTVSNMSPEDSSIYLCSVDDWEHSGNTIYFGEGSWLTVV.

This clone was seen a handful of times. This chain connects TRBV29-1 to TRBJ1-2; 8 nucleotides align to TRBD1. The V segment lost 2 bases and the J segment 6 bases; nucleotides outside the gene matches: 5. The CDR3 has 13 amino acids. Per germline, CDR1 SQVTM and CDR2 ANQGSEA. The CDR3 DNA reads as TGCAGCGTTGAACACAGGGGGTTTGATGGCTACACCTTC. The encoded protein is CSVEHRGFDGYTF.

The chain joins TRBV6-5 to TRBJ2-7, with 7 bases aligning to TRBD1. The CDR3 sequence is 15 residues long. CDR1 is MNHEY and CDR2 is SVGAGI in the germline V gene. The V gene end was trimmed by 2 bases and the J gene end by 3 bases; junction bases not matched to a gene: 7. This CDR3 is CASSYLTGNFYEQYF. For the CDR3, the DNA is TGTGCCAGCAGTTACCTGACAGGGAACTTCTACGAGCAGTACTTC.

This clone was detected a few times. This chain joins TRBV28 and TRBJ1-5; 7 bases fit TRBD1. V lost 4 bases and J lost 0; bases outside the gene matches: 6. The CDR3 spans 16 residues. Per the germline V gene, CDR1 is MDHEN and CDR2 is SYDVKM. CDR3 residues: CASSSGQANSNQPQHF. The CDR3 coding sequence is TGTGCCAGCAGTTCTGGACAGGCCAATAGCAATCAGCCCCAGCATTTT.

With regard to this clone: At the DNA level, this CDR3 is encoded by other sequences in the same sample as well. The chain employs TRBV10-3 and TRBJ2-3, with a weak D call TRBD2 (6 bases). Germline V gene lookup returns CDR1 ENHRY and CDR2 SYGVKD. The CDR3 has 14 residues. Trimming took 3 bases from V and 3 from J, leaving 10 bases between them. The CDR3 region has the DNA TGTGCCATCAGTGACGGGGGTGGGACAGATACGCAGTATTTT. Amino acids: CAISDGGGTDTQYF.

The genes are TRBV28 and TRBJ1-4; 9 positions match TRBD1. Germline trimming cut 1 base from V and 5 bases from J; bases unmatched to any gene: 5. Germline V CDR1 and CDR2: MDHEN, SYDVKM. The CDR3 runs to 16 residues. CDR3 loop: CASSLFGQGTNEKLFF. CDR3 nucleotides: TGTGCCAGCAGTTTATTCGGACAGGGGACAAATGAAAAACTGTTTTTT. Based on the CDR3 plus reference TRBV28 and TRBJ1-4, the full variable domain is DVKVTQSSRYLVKRTGEKVFLECVQDMDHENMFWYRQDPGLGLRLIYFSYDVKMKEKGDIPEGYSVSREKKERFSLILESASTNQTSMYLCASSLFGQGTNEKLFFGSGTQLSVL.

This chain links TRBV9 with TRBJ2-3; no clear D gene. The CDR3 is made up of 11 amino acids. Germline loops: CDR1 SGDLS, CDR2 YYNGEE. The germline V and J ends were trimmed by 3 bases and 3 bases, with 2 bases remaining between them. CDR3 loop: CASSATDTQYF. CDR3 coding DNA: TGTGCCAGCAGCGCGACAGATACGCAGTATTTT.

This clone was seen once. The genes are TRBV19 and TRBJ1-1; D not resolved. Germline lookup yields CDR1 LNHDA and CDR2 SQIVND (reference sequence). The V and J ends lost 5 bases and 0 bases respectively, with 13 bases between them. CDR3 length: 15 residues. The CDR3 sequence is CASSHPEGMNTEAFF. CDR3 coding DNA: TGTGCCAGTAGTCATCCGGAGGGAATGAACACTGAAGCTTTCTTT. The whole variable domain, filled in from reference TRBV19 and TRBJ1-1, reads DGGITQSPKYLFRKEGQNVTLSCEQNLNHDAMYWYRQDPGQGLRLIYYSQIVNDFQKGDIAEGYSVSREKKESFPLTVTSAQKNPTAFYLCASSHPEGMNTEAFFGQGTRLTVV.

Note on this clone: This CDR3 is also generated by other DNA sequences in the sample. The J gene is TRBJ1-1, the V gene TRBV27; the D is unclear. This CDR3 spans 13 amino acids. In germline, CDR1 is MNHEY, CDR2 SMNVEV (reference sequence). V was clipped by 1 base and J by 4 bases, with 7 bases between them. CDR3 nucleotides: TGTGCCAGCAGTTTATTCCCTGTCACTGAAGCTTTCTTT. This codes for CASSLFPVTEAFF.